Included here is one T cell receptor (beta chain) sequence, with context. This clonotype was seen more than once but under ten times. Its antigen has not been determined. No per-base quality is available; no much larger clone lies one base away. The library was obtained by 5' RACE. Sequencing was performed on an Illumina HiSeq 2500. The second PCR ran for about 7 to 11 cycles and used a J-beta primer mix along with a sample-barcoded 5' primer. A template-switch 5' adaptor carrying 12 random nucleotides introduced a unique molecular identifier onto each TCR beta cDNA molecule. Each sample yielded at least 2.5 million CDR3-containing paired-end reads. First-strand cDNA synthesis was performed from all RNA using the Mint cDNA synthesis kit, with priming by a TRBC-specific oligonucleotide. After uracil-DNA glycosylase treatment, a first 18-cycle PCR used universal primers M1SS and BC2_uni_R on all cDNA. The authors' pipeline ran thus. Normalization of each sample was performed by random selection of 1 million high-quality reads, each carrying a distinct molecular identifier. Reads with shared molecular identifiers were discarded instead of being binned into consensus sequences. CDR3 identification, clonotype clustering and error correction used MiTCR with a Q25 quality threshold and the strictest error-elimination algorithm. A nonparametric unseen species model using Euler transformation provided a lower-bound estimate of total TCR beta diversity. TCRdb trimmed public reads at Q25 via fastp, called clones via MiXCR and kept in-frame beta chains. CDR3 protein duplicates are merged, each entry listing the most common genes and DNA. In this record, the V and J calls reflect TCRdb's handling and not the investigators' own analysis. Counted in this sample were some 860,000 distinct CDR3 sequences; more than 50% of them appeared once. The ten top clones hold approximately 24% of the sample.

V loses 4 bases of germline sequence and J loses 2 bases, and the interval between the two ends is 10 bases. According to the germline V gene, CDR1 reads SQVTM and CDR2 reads ANQGSEA. Inclusive of the bounding cysteine and phenylalanine, the CDR3 is 13 residues long. Of all the DNA, just the CDR3 is kept, 39 bases in frame from base 1. The donors were about 40 Caucasian individuals from Russia, aged roughly 6 to 90 years, who were systemically healthy. About 10 milliliters of peripheral blood were drawn from each donor into EDTA-treated Vacutainer tubes. Ficoll-Paque density-gradient centrifugation was used to isolate PBMCs, with at least 6.5 million per sample. Trizol reagent was used to extract total RNA from PBMCs, with at least 6 micrograms per sample. For every donor, flow cytometry on a PBMC aliquot measured the percentage of naive CD45RAhigh/CD27high T cells. The sample is drawn from a study of blood T cells in healthy people across ages (dated by TCRdb to about 2015). Background on the whole study: In model experiments, roughly one uniquely barcoded TCR beta cDNA molecule per two T cells was captured by template switching. The study measured age-related changes in TCR beta repertoire diversity using deep sequencing normalized with unique cDNA molecular identifiers. To avoid experimental bias, donors of different ages were distributed randomly across sequencing lanes. Two additional independent replicas of 1 million unique cDNA reads from the same blood draw were analyzed for two donors (one aged 18 to 30 and one aged 80 or older). Donors were grouped into four age groups: young (average roughly 17 years), middle-aged (around 39), aged (approximately 67) and long-lived (around 80). Points the paper makes about the study in general: Observed TCR beta diversity per million T cells fell roughly linearly with age, and a significant reduction was already apparent by age roughly 41. Observed TCR beta diversity correlated strongly with the percentage of naive T cells measured by flow cytometry. Donor CMV infection status was unknown, potentially confounding age-related changes in expanded clonotypes. The long-lived group showed more naive CD4+ T cells, fewer expanded clones and increased TCR diversity than the aged group, suggesting age selection. Because profiling used bulk unsorted PBMCs, naive and antigen-experienced compartments could not be compared conclusively. Total diversity estimates from one million sequenced T cells were considered lower bounds and underestimates.

This receptor was obtained from a man aged 40-49 years in good health. Sequenced material: blood. This chain joins TRBV29-1 to TRBJ2-3, and the D gene may be TRBD1, 5 bases matching. This receptor has the CDR3 CSVVKGNTDTQYF. At the DNA level, the sequence is TGCAGCGTTGTGAAGGGGAACACAGATACGCAGTATTTT.